This T cell receptor beta chain was identified in a study of T cell responses to AZD1222 COVID-19 vaccine. The study, taken as a whole, reports: Clonal diversity was possibly underestimated; the donors were predominantly white British and more often female.

Libraries were prepared by immunoSEQ multiplex PCR; TCRdb keeps only in-frame clonotypes and omits some of them. In the table there are around 120,000 clones, 85% to 90% of which are singletons. V dropped 4 bases and J dropped 11; count of bases not matched to a gene: 8. Germline-derived CDR1 and CDR2 are SQVTM and ANQGSEA. The CDR3 has 13 amino acids. A note on this clone: Its antigen is still unknown.

Here the sequenced sample was peripheral blood, taken on day 0 of AZD1222 vaccination. This TCR was recovered from an adult in good health. This chain connects TRBV29-1 to TRBJ1-1, with 12 bases fitting TRBD1. This CDR3 is CSVVQPGQGAAFF. CDR3 nucleotides: TGCAGCGTTGTCCAACCGGGACAGGGGGCGGCTTTCTTT.